The present T cell receptor (beta chain) was sequenced within a study of blood T cells in healthy people across ages. With a J-beta primer mix and a sample-barcoded 5' primer, a second PCR ran 7 to 11 cycles. TCRdb passed the 5' RACE reads through MiXCR, listing each CDR3 protein once. The table shows 1.4 million to 1.5 million distinct CDR3 sequences, with 42% occurring only once. In its sample, this clonotype was seen once. The CDR3 runs 14 residues. Trimming cost V 6 bases and J 11 bases, with 22 bases left between them. The sequencing sample was made of blood. The genes are TRBV12-3 or TRBV12-4 and TRBJ2-5; D is uncertain. The origin of this receptor is a woman under 30 in good health. The CDR3: CASSSVPWANEQYF. The CDR3, as DNA: TGTGCCAGCAGCTCGGTGCCATGGGCCAATGAGCAGTACTTC.